This TCR beta chain was profiled in a study of regulatory T cells in long-lasting Graves disease. Across the whole study: Antithyroid drugs had been taken by newly diagnosed Graves' patients for under 3 months.

Relying on iRepertoire HTBI primers and Arm-PCR of CDR3 regions, the team built TCR beta libraries. TCRdb recomputed calls from the multiplex PCR reads with MiXCR, one row per CDR3 protein. The sample lists over 500,000 distinct CDR3 sequences; around 15% were seen once. Study-level results: Persistent disease preferred TRBV28, TRBJ1-2 and TRBJ2-5; new disease, TRBV20-1 and TRBJ2-1.

This clonotype came up many times. Antigen unknown. The time point here: newly diagnosed GD, antithyroid drugs for less than 3 months. RNA from PBMCs was the source of the TCR library. Germline lookup yields CDR1 SGHRS and CDR2 YFSETQ. The CDR3 spans 19 residues. V dropped 0 bases and J dropped 2 bases, with 24 bases sitting between them. The data were also submitted as part of a second study, on T cells in Graves' hyperthyroidism and ophthalmopathy. Turning to that study: The diagnoses drew upon clinical symptoms, serum thyroxine and TRAb, thyroid ultrasound and orbital computed tomography.

The rearrangement links TRBV5-1 to TRBJ2-7; the D call may be TRBD1 or TRBD2 (5 bases each). The source material was peripheral blood mononuclear cells (PBMCs), sampled at new diagnosis, from a patient treated with antithyroid drugs. The clonotype originates from a man younger than 35 with Graves disease. Here the CDR3 reads CASSLAGPLSARKPYEQYF. CDR3 coding DNA: TGCGCCAGCAGCTTGGCGGGGCCTTTGAGTGCCCGCAAACCCTACGAGCAGTACTTC. The whole variable domain, filled in from reference TRBV5-1 and TRBJ2-7, reads KAGVTQTPRYLIKTRGQQVTLSCSPISGHRSVSWYQQTPGQGLQFLFEYFSETQRNKGNFPGRFSGRQFSNSRSEMNVSTLELGDSALYLCASSLAGPLSARKPYEQYFGPGTRLTVT.